This note documents a single TCR beta chain sequence. Its antigen remains unidentified. Germline is not matched at one junction end, which may reflect a read error. The record originates from a study of blood T cells in healthy people across ages. General study findings and limits: It was held that the diversity estimates obtained from one million T cells were underestimates.

Using a J-beta primer mix together with a sample-barcoded 5' primer, a second PCR was run for about 7 to 12 cycles. A single record per CDR3 protein comes from TCRdb applying MiXCR to the 5' RACE reads. The table lists about 540,000 distinct CDR3 sequences, around 24% of them singletons, with 8.7% in the top ten. Looked up from germline, CDR1 is MRHNA and CDR2 is SNTAGT. The length of the CDR3 is 16 residues. Separately, the same data were catalogued under a study of T cells of mothers and their children. That paper adds: Each child contributed around 3 million TCR beta CDR3 reads, while each mother contributed over 9 million. Whether pairs are related or unrelated, thymic selection shapes their TCR recombination output in much the same way.

Sequencing was performed on blood. The chain is built from TRBV6-4 and TRBJ1-1; maybe TRBD1 (5 bases). This receptor was taken from a boy aged 5 to 17 in good health. CDR3 coding DNA: TGTGCCAGCAGTGACTCGCGAGGGGCACCGAGCACTGAAGCTTCCTTT. This translates into CASSDSRGAPSTEASF.